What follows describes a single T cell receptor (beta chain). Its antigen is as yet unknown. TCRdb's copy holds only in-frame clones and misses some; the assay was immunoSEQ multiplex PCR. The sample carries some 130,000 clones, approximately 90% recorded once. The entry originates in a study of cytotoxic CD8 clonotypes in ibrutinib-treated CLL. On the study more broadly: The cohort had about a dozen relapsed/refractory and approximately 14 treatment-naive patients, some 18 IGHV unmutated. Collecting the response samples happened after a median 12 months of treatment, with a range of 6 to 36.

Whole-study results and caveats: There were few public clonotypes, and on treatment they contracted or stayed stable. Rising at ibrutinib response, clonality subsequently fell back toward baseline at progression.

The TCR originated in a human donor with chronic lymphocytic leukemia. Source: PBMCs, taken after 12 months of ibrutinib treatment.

This chain's CDR3 is CARNAGASTDTQYF. CDR3 coding DNA: TGTGCCAGGAACGCAGGTGCTAGCACAGATACGCAGTATTTT. The chain links TRBV7-2 to TRBJ2-3, with D hard to call. This CDR3 is built from 14 residues. Looked up from germline, CDR1 is SGHTA and CDR2 is FQGNSA. Trimming removed 9 bases at V and 0 bases at J, with 13 bases between.